Listed below are T cell receptor beta chains from one sample, sequenced in a study of T-cell memory formation after mild COVID-19. TCRdb re-analysed the 5' RACE reads in MiXCR, keeping a single row per CDR3 protein. The table has 170,000 or so distinct CDR3 sequences, about 21% seen once; the top ten hold about 23%. What was sequenced was PBMCs or a T cell subset sorted from them (not recorded which). The source of these receptors is an adult woman who had mild COVID-19 (a few samples of this study predate the infection). Cell type and time point are not known. The CDR3 runs from the conserved cysteine through the conserved F or W.

J,V,CDR3
TRBJ2-1,TRBV11-2,CASSLVRYNEQFF
TRBJ2-3,TRBV7-8,CASSLRRAYSRENGTDTQYF
TRBJ1-4,TRBV7-8,CASSLGLATNEKLFF
TRBJ2-7,TRBV7-9,CASSLSWTGEPYEQYF
TRBJ1-2,TRBV4-1,CASSQDGLYGGGYTF
TRBJ1-4,TRBV12-3/TRBV12-4,CASSTGEKLFF
TRBJ2-2,TRBV20-1,CSARRDLDTGELFF
TRBJ2-3,TRBV7-9,CASSSDRDREADTQYF
TRBJ1-2,TRBV7-9,CASSFPTGQGNYGYTF
TRBJ1-3,TRBV7-2,CASSRDGTSGNTIYF